Listed here are 31 T cell receptor beta chains from one sample, sequenced in a study of early T cells in non-severe SARS-CoV-2 infection. Each CDR3 protein is one row after TCRdb ran MiXCR on the 5' RACE reads. The sample has some 45,000 distinct CDR3 sequences, about 6% seen once; the top ten hold around 7.7%. Sequenced here: whole blood, sampled at baseline. The receptors were sampled from an adult who was a healthcare worker with PCR-confirmed SARS-CoV-2 infection or an uninfected control (not recorded which).

This clonotype showed up many times. The chain recombines TRBV29-1 with TRBJ2-3; 10 bases agree with TRBD2. Germline CDR1 is SQVTM and CDR2 is ANQGSEA. V dropped 1 base and J dropped 2; count of bases not matched to a gene: 3. The CDR3 is made up of 15 amino acids. This CDR3 is CSVEASGGATDTQYF. The CDR3 nucleotides are TGCAGCGTTGAAGCTAGCGGGGGTGCCACAGATACGCAGTATTTT.

This clonotype was seen many times. The rearrangement joins TRBV20-1 to TRBJ2-5; TRBD2 matches 9 bases. This CDR3 spans 14 amino acids. Looked up from germline, CDR1 is DFQATT and CDR2 is SNEGSKA (reference sequence). With V trimmed by 3 bases and J by 5 bases, 7 bases remained unmatched. The CDR3 spells CSASSSGGLETQYF. The CDR3 DNA reads as TGCAGTGCTAGCAGTAGCGGGGGATTGGAGACCCAGTACTTC.

Only a few counts were recorded for this clonotype. V is TRBV10-3 and J is TRBJ1-1; 7 positions agree with TRBD1. Germline loops: CDR1 ENHRY, CDR2 SYGVKD. This CDR3 contains 13 residues. J lost 5 bases, V lost 4 bases, and 4 bases had no gene match. The CDR3 region is CAISATGETEAFF. The CDR3 DNA follows: TGTGCCATCAGTGCTACAGGGGAGACTGAAGCTTTCTTT.

The chain employs TRBV9 and TRBJ1-1; 7 bases map to TRBD1. CDR3 length: 14 residues. Germline CDR1 reads SGDLS; CDR2 reads YYNGEE. V was clipped by 3 bases and J by 7 bases; unmatched bases: 9. CDR3 in DNA: TGTGCCAGCAGCGCGTATTTGGGACAGAGTGAAGCTTTCTTT. This codes for CASSAYLGQSEAFF.

This clonotype came up many times. The chain joins TRBV6-5 to TRBJ1-1; D unclear. The CDR3 sequence is 14 residues long. Germline CDR1 and CDR2: MNHEY and SVGAGI. V lost 0 bases to trimming and J lost 3 bases, with 8 bases between them. The CDR3 reads CASSYSRSYTEAFF. CDR3 DNA sequence: TGTGCCAGCAGTTACTCGCGCAGTTACACTGAAGCTTTCTTT.

Details on this clonotype: A read error may explain this, as a much larger clone is one base away. The rearrangement links TRBV6-6 to TRBJ1-4; 8 bases map to TRBD1. The junction had 13 bases not matched to a gene; V was cut back by 9 bases and J by 7 bases. The CDR3 is 15 amino acids. Germline V gene lookup returns CDR1 MNHNY and CDR2 SVGAGI (reference sequence). The CDR3 protein is CARVAGGFFGEKLFF. The DNA for the CDR3 is TGTGCCAGGGTGGCAGGGGGCTTTTTCGGTGAAAAACTGTTTTTT.

In this sample, this clonotype turned up many times. V gene TRBV30 combines with J gene TRBJ2-7; perhaps TRBD2 as D (7 bases). CDR3 length: 12 amino acids. V gave up 3 bases and J gave up 4 bases, with 10 bases separating them. Looked up from germline, CDR1 is GTSNPN and CDR2 is SVGIG (reference sequence). This chain's CDR3 is CAWSGGRYEQYF. CDR3 DNA sequence: TGTGCCTGGAGCGGGGGGCGTTACGAGCAGTACTTC. Full variable domain (missing parts from reference TRBV30 and TRBJ2-7): SQTIHQWPATLVQPVGSPLSLECTVEGTSNPNLYWYRQAAGRGLQLLFYSVGIGQISSEVPQNLSASRPQDRQFILSSKKLLLSDSGFYLCAWSGGRYEQYFGPGTRLTVT.

The chain uses TRBV7-2 and TRBJ1-1, with unresolved D. The CDR3 runs 11 residues. Germline values: CDR1 SGHTA, CDR2 FQGNSA. Trimming left V 5 bases short and J 7 bases short, with 8 bases between. CDR3 coding DNA: TGTGCCAGCAGCAAGCACAGTGAAGCTTTCTTT. This codes for CASSKHSEAFF.

This clonotype was recorded many times. The CDR3 region has the DNA TGTGCCAGCAGTCCAGGGGGGGTCCTCATCGCCGGGTCACCCCTCCACTTT. Protein: CASSPGGVLIAGSPLHF. The chain has TRBV12-3 or TRBV12-4 and TRBJ1-6, with 7 bases fitting TRBD1. The CDR3 loop spans 17 amino acids. V shed 5 bases and J 10 bases; nucleotides not matched to a gene: 17.

A few counts support this clonotype. The chain is built from TRBV18 and TRBJ2-5, with TRBD1 matching 9 bases. Germline V gene lookup returns CDR1 KGHSH and CDR2 LQKENI. This CDR3 spans 17 amino acids. The trim removed 1 base at V and 5 bases at J, leaving 11 bases unmatched. The CDR3 DNA is TGTGCCAGCTCACCACAAAACGTACAGGGGGCAGGGGAGACCCAGTACTTC. Protein sequence: CASSPQNVQGAGETQYF.

This clonotype was detected ten times or more. This chain joins TRBV28 and TRBJ1-5; D is uncertain. Germline loops: CDR1 MDHEN, CDR2 SYDVKM. V was shortened by 7 bases and J by 3 bases, with 16 bases between the two germline ends. The CDR3 covers 15 residues. The CDR3 DNA reads as TGTGCCAGCACCCTGATGAGGGTTAACAATCAGCCCCAGCATTTT. As protein: CASTLMRVNNQPQHF.

Many counts were recorded for this clonotype. The rearrangement uses TRBV5-4 and TRBJ2-7; tentatively, D is TRBD1 (6 bases). CDR1 is SGHNT and CDR2 is YYREEE in the germline V gene (reference sequence). Trimming left V 0 bases short and J 2 bases short, with 9 bases between. CDR3 size: 14 residues. The CDR3 sequence: CASSLDRDTYEQYF. The CDR3 DNA reads TGTGCCAGCAGCTTGGATCGGGACACCTACGAGCAGTACTTC.

This clonotype was counted only a few times. CDR3 region: CASKPGTSTDTQYF. The DNA for the CDR3 is TGTGCCAGCAAACCGGGGACTAGCACAGATACGCAGTATTTT. V usage is TRBV2 and J usage is TRBJ2-3, with D tentatively TRBD2 (6 bases). The ends were cut back, 7 bases at V and 0 bases at J, with 11 bases in the middle. Germline lookup yields CDR1 SNHLY and CDR2 FYNNEI. This CDR3 comprises 14 residues.

The V gene is TRBV7-2, the J gene TRBJ1-1, with 9 bases that match TRBD1. Germline lookup yields CDR1 SGHTA and CDR2 FQGNSA. The CDR3 runs to 15 residues. V gave up 0 bases and J gave up 4 bases; unmatched junction bases: 3. The CDR3 DNA is TGTGCCAGCAGCTTAGCTTTGACAGGGGGCACTGAAGCTTTCTTT. The encoded protein is CASSLALTGGTEAFF.

This clonotype has ten or more counts. This chain connects TRBV5-6 to TRBJ1-1; D ambiguous. Germline loops: CDR1 SGHDT, CDR2 YYEEEE. The CDR3 covers 13 residues. Trimming left V 1 base short and J 1 base short, with 5 bases between. CDR3 sequence reads: CASSLRANTEAFF. As DNA, the CDR3 is TGTGCCAGCAGCTTGAGGGCGAACACTGAAGCTTTCTTT.

This clonotype was detected only a few times. The V gene is TRBV2, the J gene TRBJ2-1; D is undetermined. This CDR3 region has 11 residues. Germline CDR1 and CDR2: SNHLY and FYNNEI. The germline V and J ends were trimmed by 4 bases and 6 bases, with 4 bases remaining between them. This CDR3 reads CASSVTNEQFF. In DNA, the CDR3 is TGTGCCAGCAGTGTAACCAATGAGCAGTTCTTC. Based on the CDR3 plus reference TRBV2 and TRBJ2-1, the full variable domain is EPEVTQTPSHQVTQMGQEVILRCVPISNHLYFYWYRQILGQKVEFLVSFYNNEISEKSEIFDDQFSVERPDGSNFTLKIRSTKLEDSAMYFCASSVTNEQFFGPGTRLTVL.

Ten or more counts support this clonotype. The chain recombines TRBV7-8 with TRBJ2-5; TRBD2 matches 8 bases. Germline-derived CDR1 and CDR2 are SGHVS and FQNEAQ. The CDR3 is 14 amino acids. V trimming: 4 bases; J trimming: 5 bases; junction bases outside the gene matches: 6. This CDR3 is CASSSRTSRETQYF. The CDR3 nucleotides read TGTGCCAGCAGCTCGAGGACTAGCCGGGAGACCCAGTACTTC.

The chain uses TRBV6-1 and TRBJ1-1; D is undetermined. The V gene's germline CDR1 is MNHNS and CDR2 SASEGT. The V end lost 3 bases, the J end lost 5 bases, and 13 bases lay between the germline ends. CDR3 length: 14 residues. In DNA form, the CDR3 reads TGTGCCAGCAGTGAGACGGGCGCCGTTACTGAAGCTTTCTTT. It specifies CASSETGAVTEAFF.

This clonotype was observed at least ten times. CDR3 in amino acids: CASSLTGGTEAFF. CDR3 coding DNA: TGCGCCAGCAGCTTGACAGGGGGCACTGAAGCTTTCTTT. The chain couples TRBV5-1 to TRBJ1-1; 8 nucleotides match TRBD1. Germline lookup yields CDR1 SGHRS and CDR2 YFSETQ. Trimming cost V 1 base and J 4 bases; bases outside gene matches: 0. The CDR3 extends over 13 amino acids.

On this clonotype itself: One end of the junction fails to match germline, which may point to a read error. The rearrangement joins TRBV7-6 to TRBJ1-1, with D possibly being TRBD1 (6 bases). Germline V gene sequence: CDR1 SGHVS, CDR2 FNYEAQ. The CDR3 covers 14 residues. In DNA, the CDR3 is TGTGCCAGCAGCTCTACCAGGGGAAGAACTGAAGTTTTCTTT. Protein sequence: CASSSTRGRTEVFF.

In its sample, this clonotype was seen a few times. The chain uses TRBV20-1 and TRBJ2-3, with D possibly TRBD2 on 6 matching bases. The CDR3 runs to 15 residues. Trimming left V 0 bases short and J 10 bases short, with 20 bases between. Germline loops: CDR1 DFQATT, CDR2 SNEGSKA (reference sequence). CDR3 in DNA: TGCAGTGCTAGAGAGGGGGGAGGCCACGGAGACGCGCAGTATTTT. Translated: CSAREGGGHGDAQYF.

At least ten counts were recorded for this clonotype. The CDR3 reads CSVAVQGASTEAFF. Here the CDR3 DNA reads TGCAGCGTTGCCGTGCAGGGGGCGAGCACTGAAGCTTTCTTT. The chain recombines TRBV29-1 with TRBJ1-1; 8 bases map to TRBD1. The CDR3 runs 14 residues. Germline loops: CDR1 SQVTM, CDR2 ANQGSEA. J gave up 4 bases and V 4 bases, and 8 bases lay outside the gene matches.

This clonotype showed up many times. This chain connects TRBV27 to TRBJ2-7; the match to TRBD2 covers 7 bases. CDR1 is MNHEY and CDR2 is SMNVEV in the germline V gene (reference sequence). Trimming took 5 bases from V and 0 from J; bases not matched to a gene: 4. The CDR3 runs to 14 residues. CDR3 amino acids: CASSPGGLSYEQYF. CDR3 nucleotide sequence: TGTGCCAGCAGTCCGGGGGGACTCTCCTACGAGCAGTACTTC.

The gene calls are TRBV5-4 and TRBJ2-5; D is tentatively TRBD1 or TRBD2 (6 bases each). Germline V CDR1 and CDR2: SGHNT, YYREEE (reference sequence). The CDR3 loop spans 13 amino acids. Trimming pared 0 bases from V and 6 bases from J, leaving 9 bases between. CDR3 residues: CASSLEGGKTQYF. For the CDR3, the DNA is TGTGCCAGCAGCTTGGAAGGGGGGAAGACCCAGTACTTC. Using reference TRBV5-4 and TRBJ2-5 for the parts outside the CDR3, the full variable domain is ETGVTQSPTHLIKTRGQQVTLRCSSQSGHNTVSWYQQALGQGPQFIFQYYREEENGRGNFPPRFSGLQFPNYSSELNVNALELDDSALYLCASSLEGGKTQYFGPGTRLLVL.

This clonotype was seen more than once but under ten times. This rearrangement joins TRBV13 to TRBJ2-7; the match to TRBD1 covers 11 bases. V trimming: 6 bases; J trimming: 1 base; junction bases outside the gene matches: 8. This CDR3 comprises 16 residues. Germline loops: CDR1 PRHDT, CDR2 FYEKMQ (reference sequence). This chain's CDR3 is CASRETGTGGSYEQYF. CDR3 in DNA: TGTGCCAGCAGGGAAACCGGGACAGGGGGTTCCTACGAGCAGTACTTC.

This clonotype was counted only a few times. V usage is TRBV7-2 and J usage is TRBJ2-7; 11 bases agree with TRBD2. With V trimmed by 5 bases and J by 0 bases, 3 bases remained unmatched. The CDR3 totals 15 residues. CDR1 and CDR2 (germline): SGHTA, FQGNSA. CDR3 sequence reads: CASSPTSGSSYEQYF. The CDR3 DNA reads TGTGCCAGCAGCCCAACTAGCGGGAGCTCCTACGAGCAGTACTTC.

This clonotype was picked up a small number of times. The gene calls are TRBV7-6 and TRBJ2-2, with 7 bases that match TRBD1. Germline CDR1 reads SGHVS; CDR2 reads FNYEAQ. J was trimmed by 6 bases and V by 5 bases; bases with no gene match: 9. The CDR3 extends over 15 amino acids. The CDR3 reads CASSPRQGRAGELFF. The CDR3 coding sequence is TGTGCCAGCAGCCCCAGACAGGGTAGGGCCGGGGAGCTGTTTTTT.

Only a few counts were recorded for this clonotype. This sequence joins TRBV7-2 and TRBJ1-5, with D possibly matching TRBD1 (5 bases). Per germline, CDR1 SGHTA and CDR2 FQGNSA. The CDR3 totals 15 residues. Trimming took 1 base from V and 2 from J, leaving 9 bases between them. CDR3 DNA sequence: TGTGCCAGCAGCTTAGGCAGGGATGGCAATCAGCCCCAGCATTTT. This codes for CASSLGRDGNQPQHF.

This clonotype was recorded many times. The CDR3 sequence is CASSLNQPQHF. The CDR3 DNA sequence: TGTGCCAGCAGTTTAAATCAGCCCCAGCATTTT. The V call is TRBV27, the J call TRBJ1-5; no reliable D call. Germline V lookup: CDR1 MNHEY, CDR2 SMNVEV (reference sequence). The CDR3 is 11 amino acids. Trimming cost V 2 bases and J 4 bases, with 0 bases left between them.

This clonotype was counted at least ten times. The chain employs TRBV28 and TRBJ2-7; D is ambiguous. This CDR3 contains 15 residues. CDR1 MDHEN and CDR2 SYDVKM come from the germline V gene. Deletions cut 5 bases from V and 0 bases from J, with 14 bases between. CDR3 region: CASSTPERNSYEQYF. The DNA of the CDR3 is TGTGCCAGCAGTACCCCCGAGCGAAACTCCTACGAGCAGTACTTC.

This clonotype appeared a few times. The genes are TRBV14 and TRBJ2-7; D gene uncertain. Trimming cost V 1 base and J 5 bases, with 15 bases left between them. The V gene's germline CDR1 is SGHDN and CDR2 FVKESK. The CDR3 runs 15 residues. The CDR3 sequence is CASSQGFGFHDEQYF. CDR3 nucleotide sequence: TGTGCCAGCAGCCAAGGGTTCGGGTTTCATGACGAGCAGTACTTC. Based on the CDR3 plus reference TRBV14 and TRBJ2-7, the full variable domain is EAGVTQFPSHSVIEKGQTVTLRCDPISGHDNLYWYRRVMGKEIKFLLHFVKESKQDESGMPNNRFLAERTGGTYSTLKVQPAELEDSGVYFCASSQGFGFHDEQYFGPGTRLTVT.